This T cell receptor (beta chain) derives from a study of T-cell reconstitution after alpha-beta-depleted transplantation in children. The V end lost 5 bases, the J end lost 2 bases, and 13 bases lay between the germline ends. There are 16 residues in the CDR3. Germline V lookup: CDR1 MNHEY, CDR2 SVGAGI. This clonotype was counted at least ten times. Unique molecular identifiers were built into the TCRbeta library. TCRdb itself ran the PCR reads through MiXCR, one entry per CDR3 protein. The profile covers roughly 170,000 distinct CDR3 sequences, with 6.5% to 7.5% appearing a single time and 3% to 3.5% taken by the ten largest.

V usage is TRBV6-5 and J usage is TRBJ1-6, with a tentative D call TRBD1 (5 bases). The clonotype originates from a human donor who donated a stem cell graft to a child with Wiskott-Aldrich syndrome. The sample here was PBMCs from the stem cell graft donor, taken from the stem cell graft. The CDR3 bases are TGTGCCAGCAGTCGAGCCGGGACGGCCTATAATTCACCCCTCCACTTT. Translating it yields CASSRAGTAYNSPLHF.